A selection of T cell receptor beta chains follows, all from one sample in a study of OX40 agonist ivuxolimab in advanced cancers. Method: immunoSEQ multiplex PCR; TCRdb's copy keeps in-frame clones and lacks some. The repertoire holds around 60,000 clones, with about 90% as singletons. This sample comprised CD4+ or CD8+ T cells sorted from blood, obtained in a trial of the OX40 agonist ivuxolimab. All receptors derive from an adult with an advanced solid tumor such as melanoma, head and neck, liver or kidney cancer. CDR3s include the opening cysteine and the closing phenylalanine or tryptophan. D genes are given only for firm matches.

cdr3_aa cdr3_nt d_call j_call v_call
CASSVTGEDTQYF TGTGCCAGCAGCGTCACAGGGGAAGATACGCAGTATTTT TRBD1 TRBJ2-3 TRBV9
CASSLVFTGELFF TGCGCCAGCAGCTTGGTGTTCACCGGGGAGCTGTTTTTT - TRBJ2-2 TRBV5-1
CASSQGTEAFF TGTGCCAGCAGCCAAGGGACTGAAGCTTTCTTT - TRBJ1-1 TRBV11-2
CASSQRLAGGTDTQYF TGTGCCAGCAGCCAACGACTAGCGGGAGGAACAGATACGCAGTATTTT TRBD2 TRBJ2-3 TRBV14
CASSPGEGVFYEQYF TGTGCCAGCAGCCCTGGCGAGGGTGTATTCTACGAGCAGTACTTC - TRBJ2-7 TRBV27
CASSWTGHSGNTIYF TGCGCCAGCAGCTGGACAGGTCACTCTGGAAACACCATATATTTT TRBD1 TRBJ1-3 TRBV5-1
CASSQDQGGRTSGRYEQYF TGTGCCAGCAGCCAAGATCAGGGCGGGCGGACTAGCGGGAGATACGAGCAGTACTTC TRBD2 TRBJ2-7 TRBV4-2
CASRPPSGVYGYTF TGTGCCAGCAGACCTCCTAGCGGCGTCTATGGCTACACCTTC - TRBJ1-2 TRBV6-5
CASSPGYGNSPLHF TGTGCCAGCAGCCCTGGTTATGGTAATTCACCCCTCCACTTT - TRBJ1-6 TRBV5-8
CASSEGRSNGYTF TGTGCCAGCAGTGAGGGAAGATCTAATGGCTACACCTTC - TRBJ1-2 TRBV2
CASRLDRNQPQHF TGTGCCAGTAGGTTGGACAGGAACCAGCCCCAGCATTTT TRBD1 TRBJ1-5 TRBV19
CASSFGLQGGGQDNEQFF TGTGCCAGCAGCTTTGGACTACAAGGCGGGGGGCAGGACAATGAGCAGTTCTTC TRBD2 TRBJ2-1 TRBV5-4
CASSRREGHNEKLFF TGTGCCAGCAGTCGAAGGGAGGGGCATAATGAAAAACTGTTTTTT - TRBJ1-4 TRBV2
CASSKLPMRSNQPQHF TGTGCCAGCAGCAAACTTCCTATGAGGAGCAATCAGCCCCAGCATTTT - TRBJ1-5 TRBV21-1
CASSPLAGDRKVSEAFF TGTGCCAGTAGTCCCCTCGCCGGGGACAGAAAAGTGTCTGAAGCTTTCTTT TRBD1 TRBJ1-1 TRBV19
CASSPKLAGAVDIQYF TGTGCCAGCAGCCCAAAATTAGCGGGAGCGGTAGACATTCAGTACTTC TRBD2 TRBJ2-4 TRBV5-6
CAISESRGLVEAFF TGTGCCATCAGTGAGTCCCGGGGGCTAGTTGAAGCTTTCTTT - TRBJ1-1 TRBV10-3
CASSSTGATSYEQYF TGCGCCAGCAGCTCAACAGGGGCCACATCCTACGAGCAGTACTTC TRBD1 TRBJ2-7 TRBV5-1
CASSLIRTGGMTFF TGTGCCAGCAGCTTAATCAGGACAGGGGGGATGACTTTCTTT TRBD1 TRBJ1-1 TRBV11-2
CASSFSSDFRQETQYF TGTGCCAGCAGTTTTTCAAGCGACTTTAGGCAAGAGACCCAGTACTTC - TRBJ2-5 TRBV27